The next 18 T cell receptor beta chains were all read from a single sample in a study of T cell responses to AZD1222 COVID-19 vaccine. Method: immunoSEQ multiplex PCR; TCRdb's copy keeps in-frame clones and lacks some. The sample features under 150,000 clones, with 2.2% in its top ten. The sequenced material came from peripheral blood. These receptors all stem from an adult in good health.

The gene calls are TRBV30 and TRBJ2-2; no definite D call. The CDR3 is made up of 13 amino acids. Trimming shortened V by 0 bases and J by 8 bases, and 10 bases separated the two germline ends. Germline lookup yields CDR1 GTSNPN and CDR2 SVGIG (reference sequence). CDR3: CAWSVGPSGELFF. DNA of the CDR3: TGTGCCTGGAGTGTAGGTCCTTCTGGGGAGCTGTTTTTT.

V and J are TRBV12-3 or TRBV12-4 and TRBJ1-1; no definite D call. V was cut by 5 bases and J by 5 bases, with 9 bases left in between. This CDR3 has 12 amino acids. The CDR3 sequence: CASSPVGTEAFF. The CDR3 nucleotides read TGTGCCAGCAGTCCCGTTGGGACTGAAGCTTTCTTT.

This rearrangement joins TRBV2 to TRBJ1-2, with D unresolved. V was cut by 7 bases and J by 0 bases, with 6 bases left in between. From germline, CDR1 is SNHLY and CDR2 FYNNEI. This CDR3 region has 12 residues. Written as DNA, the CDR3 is TGTGCCAGCACACCGACTAACTATGGCTACACCTTC. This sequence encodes CASTPTNYGYTF.

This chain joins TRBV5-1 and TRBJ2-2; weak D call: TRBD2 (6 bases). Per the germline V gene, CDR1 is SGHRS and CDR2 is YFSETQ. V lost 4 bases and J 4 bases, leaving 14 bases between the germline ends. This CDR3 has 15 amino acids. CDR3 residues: CASSPEGPSTGELFF. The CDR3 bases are TGCGCCAGCAGCCCGGAGGGGCCCTCCACCGGGGAGCTGTTTTTT.

CDR3 in amino acids: CASSLAAGQGKDYGYTF. The CDR3 region has the DNA TGTGCCAGCAGCTTGGCCGCTGGACAGGGTAAGGACTATGGCTACACCTTC. The chain uses TRBV7-9 and TRBJ1-2, with 8 bases identical to TRBD1. Germline assignment: CDR1 SEHNR and CDR2 FQNEAQ (reference sequence). Germline trimming cut 3 bases from V and 3 bases from J; bases unmatched to any gene: 12. This CDR3 contains 17 residues.

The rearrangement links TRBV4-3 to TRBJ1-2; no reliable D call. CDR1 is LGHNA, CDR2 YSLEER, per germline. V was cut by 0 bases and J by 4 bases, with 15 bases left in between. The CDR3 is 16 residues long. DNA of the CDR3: TGCGCCAGCAGCCAAGATCCATCGTGGACGGTCTATGGCTACACCTTC. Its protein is CASSQDPSWTVYGYTF.

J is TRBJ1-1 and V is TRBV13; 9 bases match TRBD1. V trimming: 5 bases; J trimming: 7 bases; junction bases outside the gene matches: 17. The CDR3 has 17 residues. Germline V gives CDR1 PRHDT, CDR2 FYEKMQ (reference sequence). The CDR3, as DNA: TGTGCCAGCAGCGATTCCTTAGGGACAGGGAGAAGTTATGAAGCTTTCTTT. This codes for CASSDSLGTGRSYEAFF.

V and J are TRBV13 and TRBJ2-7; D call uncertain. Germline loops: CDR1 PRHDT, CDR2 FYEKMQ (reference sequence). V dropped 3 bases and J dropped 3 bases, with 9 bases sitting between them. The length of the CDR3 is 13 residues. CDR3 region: CASSLNLYYEQYF. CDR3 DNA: TGTGCCAGCAGCTTGAACTTGTACTACGAGCAGTACTTC.

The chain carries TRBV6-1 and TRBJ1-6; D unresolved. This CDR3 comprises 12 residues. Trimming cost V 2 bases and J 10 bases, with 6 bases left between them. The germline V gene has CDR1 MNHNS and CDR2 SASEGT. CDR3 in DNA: TGTGCCAGCAGTGAATGGAGATCACCCCTCCACTTT. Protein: CASSEWRSPLHF.

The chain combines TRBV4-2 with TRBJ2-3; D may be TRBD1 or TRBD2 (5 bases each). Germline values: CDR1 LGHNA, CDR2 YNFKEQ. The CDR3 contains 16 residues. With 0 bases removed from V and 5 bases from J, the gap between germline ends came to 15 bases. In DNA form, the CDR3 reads TGTGCCAGCAGCCAAGAGGGGGTCCCCGTTATAGATACGCAGTATTTT. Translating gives CASSQEGVPVIDTQYF.

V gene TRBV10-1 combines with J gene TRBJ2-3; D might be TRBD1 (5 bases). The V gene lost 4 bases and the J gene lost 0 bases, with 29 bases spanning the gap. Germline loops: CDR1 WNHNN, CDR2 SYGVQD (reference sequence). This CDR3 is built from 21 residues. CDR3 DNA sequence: TGCGCCAGCAGTGGTGGGGCCCCATCATCAGCCAGTGAAACTAGCACAGATACGCAGTATTTT. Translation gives CASSGGAPSSASETSTDTQYF.

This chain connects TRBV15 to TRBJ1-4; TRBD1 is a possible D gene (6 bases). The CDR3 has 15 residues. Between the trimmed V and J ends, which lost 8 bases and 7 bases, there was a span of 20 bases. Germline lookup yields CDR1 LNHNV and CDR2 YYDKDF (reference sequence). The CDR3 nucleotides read TGTGCCACCCATCTGCCGGGCCAGGGGAGTGAAAAACTGTTTTTT. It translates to CATHLPGQGSEKLFF.

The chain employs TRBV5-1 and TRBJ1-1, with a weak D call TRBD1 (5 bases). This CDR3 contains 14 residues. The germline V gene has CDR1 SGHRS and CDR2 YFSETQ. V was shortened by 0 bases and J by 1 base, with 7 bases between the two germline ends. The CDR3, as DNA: TGCGCCAGCAGCTTGGCGGGGGAGAACACTGAAGCTTTCTTT. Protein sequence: CASSLAGENTEAFF.

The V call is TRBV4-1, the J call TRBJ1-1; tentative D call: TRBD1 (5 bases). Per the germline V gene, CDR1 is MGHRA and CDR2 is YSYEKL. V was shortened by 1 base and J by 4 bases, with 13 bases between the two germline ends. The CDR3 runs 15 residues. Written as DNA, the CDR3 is TGCGCCAGCAGCCAAGCGGACAAGTTGTCCACTGAAGCTTTCTTT. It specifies CASSQADKLSTEAFF.

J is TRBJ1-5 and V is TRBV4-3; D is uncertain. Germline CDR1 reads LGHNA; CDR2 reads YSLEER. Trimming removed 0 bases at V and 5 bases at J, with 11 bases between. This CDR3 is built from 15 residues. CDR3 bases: TGCGCCAGCAGCCAAGATGCGTTCGGGGATCAGCCCCAGCATTTT. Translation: CASSQDAFGDQPQHF.

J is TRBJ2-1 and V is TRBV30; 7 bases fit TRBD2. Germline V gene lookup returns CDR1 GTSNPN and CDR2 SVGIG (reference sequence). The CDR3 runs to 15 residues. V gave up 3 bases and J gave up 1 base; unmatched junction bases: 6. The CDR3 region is CAWSVQAGSYNEQFF. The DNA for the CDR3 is TGTGCCTGGAGCGTTCAAGCGGGATCCTACAATGAGCAGTTCTTC. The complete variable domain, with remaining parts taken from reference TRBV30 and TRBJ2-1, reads SQTIHQWPATLVQPVGSPLSLECTVEGTSNPNLYWYRQAAGRGLQLLFYSVGIGQISSEVPQNLSASRPQDRQFILSSKKLLLSDSGFYLCAWSVQAGSYNEQFFGPGTRLTVL.

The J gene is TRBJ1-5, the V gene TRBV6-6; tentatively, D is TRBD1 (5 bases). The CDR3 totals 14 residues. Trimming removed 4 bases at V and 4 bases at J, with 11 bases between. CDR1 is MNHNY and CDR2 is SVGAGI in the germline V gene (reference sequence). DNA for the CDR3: TGTGCCAGCAGTTGGTCAGGGAGAAATCAGCCCCAGCATTTT. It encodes CASSWSGRNQPQHF.

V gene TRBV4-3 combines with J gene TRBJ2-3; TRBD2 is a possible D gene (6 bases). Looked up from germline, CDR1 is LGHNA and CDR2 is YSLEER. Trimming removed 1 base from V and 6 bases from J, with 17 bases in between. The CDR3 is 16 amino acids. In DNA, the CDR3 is TGCGCCAGCAGCCAAGTACTAGCCCCGGAGGGGGATACGCAGTATTTT. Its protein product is CASSQVLAPEGDTQYF.